The 24 T cell receptor beta chains below were found in one sample sequenced in a study of blood T cells in healthy people across ages. Then a second PCR, running about 6 to 12 cycles, was carried out with a sample-barcoded 5' primer and a J-beta primer mix. TCRdb reprocessed the 5' RACE reads via MiXCR and lists one record per CDR3 protein. The data show 2 million or so distinct CDR3 sequences, around half seen once. Source material: blood. The receptors derive from a woman between 40 and 50 years old in good health.

This clonotype was observed at least ten times. V and J are TRBV7-2 and TRBJ2-1; unclear D gene. Germline V lookup: CDR1 SGHTA, CDR2 FQGNSA. This CDR3 has 12 residues. V lost 4 bases and J lost 2, with 3 bases in between. CDR3 region: CASSSTYNEQFF. DNA for the CDR3: TGTGCCAGCAGCTCGACCTACAATGAGCAGTTCTTC.

This clonotype was recorded a few times. The chain carries TRBV20-1 and TRBJ2-3; 7 bases line up with TRBD1. Trimming at V came to 6 bases and at J to 4 bases, leaving 4 bases not matched to a gene. This CDR3 comprises 12 residues. The V gene's germline CDR1 is DFQATT and CDR2 SNEGSKA (reference sequence). The CDR3, as DNA: TGCAGTGCAGCCGGGACAGCAGATACGCAGTATTTT. This gives the protein CSAAGTADTQYF.

This chain links TRBV4-3 with TRBJ2-7, with 8 bases lining up with TRBD1. The CDR3 contains 15 residues. Trimming at V came to 1 base and at J to 2 bases, leaving 4 bases not matched to a gene. Per germline, CDR1 LGHNA and CDR2 YSLEER. CDR3 nucleotides: TGCGCCAGCAGCCAAGGACCGGGACAGGCCTACGAGCAGTACTTC. Translated: CASSQGPGQAYEQYF.

The chain has TRBV6-2 or TRBV6-3 and TRBJ2-7, with D possibly being TRBD2 (6 bases). There are 17 residues in the CDR3. CDR1 MNHEY and CDR2 SVGEGT come from the germline V gene. Trimming left V 0 bases short and J 2 bases short, with 17 bases between. The CDR3 DNA reads as TGTGCCAGCAGTTACTCGATAGGAGGGACCTCCACCTACGAGCAGTACTTC. Amino acids: CASSYSIGGTSTYEQYF.

The V gene is TRBV25-1, the J gene TRBJ1-2, with D maybe TRBD1 (5 bases). Trimming stripped 0 bases from V and 6 bases from J, with 8 bases between. The CDR3 is 13 amino acids. CDR1 MGHDK and CDR2 SYGVNS come from the germline V gene. This CDR3 is CASSEYGGDGYTF. The CDR3 DNA is TGTGCCAGCAGTGAATATGGGGGGGATGGCTACACCTTC.

Turning to this clonotype: Germline and junction disagree at one end, which may indicate a read error. The chain has TRBV4-2 and TRBJ1-1, with 8 bases that match TRBD1. This CDR3 region has 16 residues. Germline V gene lookup returns CDR1 LGHNA and CDR2 YNFKEQ. The CDR3 loop is CASTQQGGGHVTEAFF. The CDR3 DNA is TGTGCCAGCACCCAACAGGGGGGGGGACACGTCACTGAAGCTTTCTTT.

The chain links TRBV6-6 to TRBJ2-7; 9 nucleotides match TRBD1. Per the germline V gene, CDR1 is MNHNY and CDR2 is SVGAGI (reference sequence). The CDR3 has 14 residues. J gave up 6 bases and V 3 bases, and 6 bases lay outside the gene matches. CDR3 in DNA: TGTGCCAGCAGTTATCCGGGACAGGGTGGCGAGCAGTACTTC. This sequence encodes CASSYPGQGGEQYF.

The chain uses TRBV6-2 or TRBV6-3 and TRBJ2-3; TRBD2 aligns across 15 bases. The trim removed 6 bases at V and 2 bases at J, leaving 9 bases unmatched. The CDR3 length is 18 residues. The germline gives CDR1 MNHEY, CDR2 SVGEGT. Here the CDR3 DNA reads TGTGCCAGCAGCCCCGGACTAGCGGGGGGGACTTACACAGATACGCAGTATTTT. Translation: CASSPGLAGGTYTDTQYF.

This chain uses TRBV28 with TRBJ2-7, with 9 bases lining up with TRBD1. Germline CDR1 is MDHEN and CDR2 is SYDVKM. The CDR3 length is 14 residues. The ends lost 5 bases at V and 5 bases at J; junction bases unmatched: 7. The CDR3 DNA sequence: TGTGCCAGCAGTACGCCCCGACAGGGGGACGAGCAGTACTTC. As protein: CASSTPRQGDEQYF.

This clonotype was counted between two and nine times. The chain is built from TRBV5-1 and TRBJ2-1; 9 bases match TRBD1. The CDR3 is 16 residues long. Germline assignment: CDR1 SGHRS and CDR2 YFSETQ. The V and J ends lost 1 base and 4 bases, in that order; junction bases with no gene match: 6. The CDR3 nucleotides read TGCGCCAGCAGCTTGATGACAGGGGGACGGTACAATGAGCAGTTCTTC. Translation: CASSLMTGGRYNEQFF.

This chain uses TRBV7-9 with TRBJ2-7, with D perhaps matching TRBD2 (6 bases). The V end was cut by 1 base, the J end by 5 bases, with 15 bases between. The CDR3 has 15 amino acids. From germline, CDR1 is SEHNR and CDR2 FQNEAQ (reference sequence). The CDR3 loop is CASSLDLAGRNEQYF. As DNA, the CDR3 is TGTGCCAGCAGCTTAGATCTGGCAGGGAGGAACGAGCAGTACTTC.

CDR3 in amino acids: CASSLLGQDTQYF. As DNA, the CDR3 is TGTGCCAGCAGCCTCCTCGGGCAGGATACGCAGTATTTT. This chain connects TRBV11-2 to TRBJ2-3; D unresolved. The CDR3 is 13 amino acids. Trimming shortened V by 5 bases and J by 6 bases, and 12 bases separated the two germline ends. CDR1 and CDR2 from the germline V gene are SGHAT and FQNNGV.

In DNA form, the CDR3 reads TGTGCCAGCAGCCCCTGGGCGGGGAGCTCCTACAATGAGCAGTTCTTC. This encodes CASSPWAGSSYNEQFF. V gene TRBV5-6 combines with J gene TRBJ2-1; D might be TRBD2 (6 bases). The CDR3 spans 16 residues. Germline loops: CDR1 SGHDT, CDR2 YYEEEE. Trimming shortened V by 4 bases and J by 0 bases, and 14 bases separated the two germline ends.

This rearrangement joins TRBV7-9 to TRBJ2-5, with a possible D match to TRBD2 (5 bases). Germline lookup yields CDR1 SEHNR and CDR2 FQNEAQ (reference sequence). This CDR3 has 15 residues. Trimming shortened V by 5 bases and J by 3 bases, and 16 bases separated the two germline ends. Written as DNA, the CDR3 is TGTGCCAGCAGCCAACCGGGAAAAACAGAAGAGACCCAGTACTTC. Its translation is CASSQPGKTEETQYF. Combining the CDR3 with reference TRBV7-9 and TRBJ2-5 gives the whole variable domain DTGVSQNPRHKITKRGQNVTFRCDPISEHNRLYWYRQTLGQGPEFLTYFQNEAQLEKSRLLSDRFSAERPKGSFSTLEIQRTEQGDSAMYLCASSQPGKTEETQYFGPGTRLLVL.

V is TRBV6-5 and J is TRBJ2-5, with unresolved D. With 4 bases removed from V and 4 bases from J, the gap between germline ends came to 13 bases. Looked up from germline, CDR1 is MNHEY and CDR2 is SVGAGI. This CDR3 comprises 14 residues. The CDR3 loop is CASSSPVLLETQYF. Here the CDR3 DNA reads TGTGCCAGCAGTTCACCCGTCTTGCTAGAGACCCAGTACTTC.

This clonotype occurred a few times. J is TRBJ2-6 and V is TRBV12-3 or TRBV12-4; no reliable D call. Trimming took 3 bases from V and 0 from J, leaving 9 bases between them. This CDR3 is built from 16 residues. For the CDR3, the DNA is TGTGCCAGCAGTTTTATCTTGAGCTCTGGGGCCAACGTCCTGACTTTC. Translated: CASSFILSSGANVLTF.

The rearrangement links TRBV7-8 to TRBJ2-3; unclear D gene. This CDR3 is built from 12 residues. The V gene lost 10 bases and the J gene lost 4 bases, with 12 bases spanning the gap. Germline assignment: CDR1 SGHVS and CDR2 FQNEAQ. In DNA, the CDR3 is TGTGCCACCTTAGCTTTTTCAGATACGCAGTATTTT. Translated: CATLAFSDTQYF.

Only a few counts were recorded for this clonotype. The chain couples TRBV4-2 to TRBJ1-4; TRBD1 matches at 9 bases. Germline CDR1 and CDR2: LGHNA and YNFKEQ. V was clipped by 7 bases and J by 5 bases; unmatched bases: 8. The CDR3 spans 15 residues. CDR3 residues: CASKRIQGANEKLFF. For the CDR3, the DNA is TGTGCCAGCAAGAGGATACAGGGGGCGAATGAAAAACTGTTTTTT.

This clonotype was counted only a few times. The genes are TRBV11-3 and TRBJ2-3; 7 bases line up with TRBD1. The CDR3 has 16 amino acids. Germline V lookup: CDR1 SGHNT, CDR2 YENEEA. The junction had 10 bases not matched to a gene; V was cut back by 5 bases and J by 2 bases. Written as DNA, the CDR3 is TGTGCCAGCAGCCCCGGTAGGGGGCGGGTCACAGATACGCAGTATTTT. It is translated as CASSPGRGRVTDTQYF.

The V call is TRBV6-2 or TRBV6-3, the J call TRBJ2-5; D is unresolved. In germline, CDR1 is MNHEY, CDR2 SVGEGT. With 4 bases removed from V and 2 bases from J, the gap between germline ends came to 8 bases. This CDR3 has 13 amino acids. CDR3 nucleotide sequence: TGTGCCAGCAGTTGGGTTAGACAAGAGACCCAGTACTTC. Its protein is CASSWVRQETQYF.

This clonotype was detected a few times. The chain combines TRBV12-3 or TRBV12-4 with TRBJ1-2; D is perhaps TRBD1 (5 bases). Trimming took off 5 bases at V and 4 bases at J, with 17 bases between the two ends. The CDR3 spans 15 residues. CDR3 residues: CASSLPRGLIYGYTF. The CDR3 nucleotides are TGTGCCAGCAGTCTCCCAAGGGGCTTGATCTATGGCTACACCTTC.

The chain recombines TRBV6-2 or TRBV6-3 with TRBJ2-4, with a weak D call TRBD2 (7 bases). The V gene lost 2 bases and the J gene lost 8 bases, with 19 bases spanning the gap. Germline V gene lookup returns CDR1 MNHEY and CDR2 SVGEGT. The CDR3 runs to 16 residues. CDR3 loop: CASSYRGALRIDIQYF. The CDR3 coding sequence is TGTGCCAGCAGTTACCGGGGGGCCCTCCGGATAGACATTCAGTACTTC.

The chain uses TRBV27 and TRBJ1-6; D unclear. Germline V gene lookup returns CDR1 MNHEY and CDR2 SMNVEV (reference sequence). Trimming took 5 bases from V and 8 from J, leaving 10 bases between them. The CDR3 extends over 13 amino acids. Written as DNA, the CDR3 is TGTGCCAGCAGTCCCACCGTCGATTCACCCCTCCACTTT. Translation: CASSPTVDSPLHF.

Points on this clonotype: One end of the junction is discordant with germline, which a read error may explain. The chain employs TRBV4-1 and TRBJ2-4; D possibly corresponds to TRBD2 (6 bases). The CDR3 consists of 15 residues. The germline V gene has CDR1 MGHRA and CDR2 YSYEKL. CDR3 loop: CASSHPGRGVNVQYF. The CDR3 coding sequence is TGCGCCAGCAGCCACCCGGGGCGGGGTGTAAACGTTCAGTACTTC.